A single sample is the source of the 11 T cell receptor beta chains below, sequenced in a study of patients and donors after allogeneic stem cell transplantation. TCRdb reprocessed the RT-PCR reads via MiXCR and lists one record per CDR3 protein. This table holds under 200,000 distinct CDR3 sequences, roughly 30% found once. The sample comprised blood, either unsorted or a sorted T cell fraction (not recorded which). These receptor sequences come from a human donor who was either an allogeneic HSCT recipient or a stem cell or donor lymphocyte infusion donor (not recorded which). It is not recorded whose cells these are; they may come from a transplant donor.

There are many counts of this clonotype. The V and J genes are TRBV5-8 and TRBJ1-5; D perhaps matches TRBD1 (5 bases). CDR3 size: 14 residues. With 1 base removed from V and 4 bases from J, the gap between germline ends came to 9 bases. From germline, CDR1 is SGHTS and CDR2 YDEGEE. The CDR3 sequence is CASSLYRGNQPQHF. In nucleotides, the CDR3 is TGTGCCAGCAGCTTGTATAGGGGAAATCAGCCCCAGCATTTT.

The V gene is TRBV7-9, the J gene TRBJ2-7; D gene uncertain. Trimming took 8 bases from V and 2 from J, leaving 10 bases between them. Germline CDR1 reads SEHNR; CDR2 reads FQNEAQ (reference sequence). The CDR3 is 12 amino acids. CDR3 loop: CASEGPTYEQYF. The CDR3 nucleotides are TGTGCCAGCGAAGGACCAACCTACGAGCAGTACTTC.

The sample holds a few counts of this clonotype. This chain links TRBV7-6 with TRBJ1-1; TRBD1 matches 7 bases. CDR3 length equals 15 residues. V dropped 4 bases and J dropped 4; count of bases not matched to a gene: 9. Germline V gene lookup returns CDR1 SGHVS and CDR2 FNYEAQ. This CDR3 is CASSSGQELGTEAFF. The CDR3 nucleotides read TGTGCCAGCAGCTCCGGACAGGAGCTAGGCACTGAAGCTTTCTTT.

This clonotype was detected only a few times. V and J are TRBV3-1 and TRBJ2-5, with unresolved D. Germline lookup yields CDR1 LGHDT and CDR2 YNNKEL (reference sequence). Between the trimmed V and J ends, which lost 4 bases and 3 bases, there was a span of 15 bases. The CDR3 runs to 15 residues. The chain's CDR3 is CASSPRFPDEETQYF. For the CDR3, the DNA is TGTGCCAGCAGCCCTCGTTTTCCAGACGAAGAGACCCAGTACTTC.

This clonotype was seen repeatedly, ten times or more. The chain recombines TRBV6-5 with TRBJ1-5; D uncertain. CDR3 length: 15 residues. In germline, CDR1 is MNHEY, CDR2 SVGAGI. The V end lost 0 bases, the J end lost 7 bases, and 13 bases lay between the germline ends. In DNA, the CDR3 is TGTGCCAGCAGTTACTCGAAGGAAGGGCACCAGCCCCAGCATTTT. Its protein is CASSYSKEGHQPQHF.

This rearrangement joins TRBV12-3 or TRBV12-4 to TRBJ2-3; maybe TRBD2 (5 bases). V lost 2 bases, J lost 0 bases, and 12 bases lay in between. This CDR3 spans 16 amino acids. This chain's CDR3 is CASSLKFSVSTDTQYF. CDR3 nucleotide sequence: TGTGCCAGCAGTTTAAAATTTAGCGTCAGCACAGATACGCAGTATTTT.

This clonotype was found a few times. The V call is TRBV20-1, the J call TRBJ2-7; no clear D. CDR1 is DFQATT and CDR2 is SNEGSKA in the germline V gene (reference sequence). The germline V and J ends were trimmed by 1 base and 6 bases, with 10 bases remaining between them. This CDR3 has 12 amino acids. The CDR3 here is CSARVVAGEQYF. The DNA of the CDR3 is TGCAGTGCTAGAGTCGTCGCTGGCGAGCAGTACTTC.

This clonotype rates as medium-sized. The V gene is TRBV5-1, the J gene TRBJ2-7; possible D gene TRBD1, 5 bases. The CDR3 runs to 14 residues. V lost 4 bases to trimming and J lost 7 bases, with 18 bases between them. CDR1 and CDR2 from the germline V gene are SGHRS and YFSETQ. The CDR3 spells CASSLRSTEIEQYF. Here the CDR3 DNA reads TGCGCCAGCAGCCTCCGATCGACAGAAATAGAGCAGTACTTC.

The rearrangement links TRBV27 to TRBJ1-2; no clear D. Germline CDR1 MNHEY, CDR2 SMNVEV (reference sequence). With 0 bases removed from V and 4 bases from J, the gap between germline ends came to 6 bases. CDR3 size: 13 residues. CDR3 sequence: CASSLSPLYGYTF. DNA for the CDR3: TGTGCCAGCAGTTTATCGCCCCTCTATGGCTACACCTTC.

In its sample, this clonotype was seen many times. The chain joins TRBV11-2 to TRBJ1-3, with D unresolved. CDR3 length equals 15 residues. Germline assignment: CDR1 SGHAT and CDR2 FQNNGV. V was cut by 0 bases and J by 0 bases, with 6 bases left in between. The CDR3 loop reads CASSLDRTSGNTIYF. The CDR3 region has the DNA TGTGCCAGCAGCTTAGATCGGACCTCTGGAAACACCATATATTTT.

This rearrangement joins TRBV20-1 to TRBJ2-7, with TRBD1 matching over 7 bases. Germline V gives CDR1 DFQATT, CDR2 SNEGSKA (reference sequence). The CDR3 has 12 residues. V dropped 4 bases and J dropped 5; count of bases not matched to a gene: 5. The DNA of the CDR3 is TGCAGTGCTAAAGACAGGGAGCACGAGCAGTACTTC. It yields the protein CSAKDREHEQYF.